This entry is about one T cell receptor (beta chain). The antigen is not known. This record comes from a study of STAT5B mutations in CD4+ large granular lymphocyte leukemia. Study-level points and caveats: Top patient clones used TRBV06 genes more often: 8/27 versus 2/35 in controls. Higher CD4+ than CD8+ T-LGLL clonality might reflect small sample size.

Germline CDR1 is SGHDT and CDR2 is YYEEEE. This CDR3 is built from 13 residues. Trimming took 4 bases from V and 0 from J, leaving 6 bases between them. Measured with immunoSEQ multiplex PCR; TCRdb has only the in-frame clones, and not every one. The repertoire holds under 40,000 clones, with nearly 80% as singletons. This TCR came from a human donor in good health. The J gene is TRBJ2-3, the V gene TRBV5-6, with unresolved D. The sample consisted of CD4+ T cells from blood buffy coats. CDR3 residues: CASSQHSTDTQYF. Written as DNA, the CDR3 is TGTGCCAGCAGCCAACATAGCACAGATACGCAGTATTTT.